A single sample gave rise to the 4 T cell receptor beta chains below, sequenced in a study of blood T cell repertoires in COVID-19. The method was immunoSEQ multiplex PCR; TCRdb's version includes in-frame clones alone and lacks a portion of them. Counted here are 90,000 to 150,000 clones, roughly 87% occurring once; the ten biggest clones make up approximately 11%. The specimen sequenced was peripheral blood. Receptors were obtained from an elderly man with acute or convalescent COVID-19.

The chain couples TRBV6-2 or TRBV6-3 to TRBJ2-1; 9 nucleotides match TRBD2. This CDR3 region has 15 residues. V shed 2 bases, J shed 2 bases, and the junction held 1 base outside the gene matches. Germline CDR1 reads MNHEY; CDR2 reads SVGEGT. CDR3 bases: TGTGCCAGCAGTTACGGACTAGCGCCCTACAATGAGCAGTTCTTC. It is translated as CASSYGLAPYNEQFF.

This clone was detected only a few times. The chain recombines TRBV19 with TRBJ2-2, with unresolved D. This CDR3 is 11 amino acids long. The germline gives CDR1 LNHDA, CDR2 SQIVND (reference sequence). V was trimmed by 7 bases and J by 6 bases, leaving 6 bases between them. The chain's CDR3 is CASTFAGELFF. CDR3 DNA sequence: TGTGCCAGTACCTTCGCCGGGGAGCTGTTTTTT. Combining the CDR3 with reference TRBV19 and TRBJ2-2 gives the whole variable domain DGGITQSPKYLFRKEGQNVTLSCEQNLNHDAMYWYRQDPGQGLRLIYYSQIVNDFQKGDIAEGYSVSREKKESFPLTVTSAQKNPTAFYLCASTFAGELFFGEGSRLTVL.

This sequence joins TRBV7-6 and TRBJ2-3; 12 bases fit TRBD2. J lost 5 bases, V lost 1 base, and 4 bases had no gene match. This CDR3 region has 16 residues. Germline lookup yields CDR1 SGHVS and CDR2 FNYEAQ. CDR3 coding DNA: TGTGCCAGCAGCTTAGTGGCGGGACTAGCGGGAGATACGCAGTATTTT. This translates into CASSLVAGLAGDTQYF.

The V gene is TRBV12-3 or TRBV12-4, the J gene TRBJ2-7; 8 nucleotides match TRBD1. Germline trimming cut 8 bases from V and 3 bases from J; bases unmatched to any gene: 6. The CDR3 spans 13 residues. The CDR3 loop reads CASGAGGIYEQYF. Here the CDR3 DNA reads TGTGCCAGCGGGGCAGGGGGCATCTACGAGCAGTACTTC.